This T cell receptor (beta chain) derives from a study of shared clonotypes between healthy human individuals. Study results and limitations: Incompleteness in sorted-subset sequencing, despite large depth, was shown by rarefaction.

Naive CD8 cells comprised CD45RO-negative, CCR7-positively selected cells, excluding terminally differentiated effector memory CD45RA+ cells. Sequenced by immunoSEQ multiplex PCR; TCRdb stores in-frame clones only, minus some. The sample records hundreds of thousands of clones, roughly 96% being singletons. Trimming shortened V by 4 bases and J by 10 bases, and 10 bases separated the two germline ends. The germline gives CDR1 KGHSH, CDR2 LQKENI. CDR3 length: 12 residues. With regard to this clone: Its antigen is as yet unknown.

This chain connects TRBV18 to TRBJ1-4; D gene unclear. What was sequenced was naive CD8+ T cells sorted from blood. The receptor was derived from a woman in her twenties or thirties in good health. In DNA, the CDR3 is TGTGCCAGCTCACTGGGAGATGGAAAACTGTTTTTT. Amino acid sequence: CASSLGDGKLFF. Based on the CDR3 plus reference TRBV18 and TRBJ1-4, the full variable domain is NAGVMQNPRHLVRRRGQEARLRCSPMKGHSHVYWYRQLPEEGLKFMVYLQKENIIDESGMPKERFSAEFPKEGPSILRIQQVVRGDSAAYFCASSLGDGKLFFGSGTQLSVL.